A selection of T cell receptor beta chains follows, all from one sample in a study of spatial heterogeneity in lung cancer. TCRdb reanalysed the 5' RACE reads using MiXCR and keeps one entry per CDR3 protein. Found here are roughly 9,900 distinct CDR3 sequences, about 23% of them singletons; the top ten hold about 4%. The material sequenced was PBMCs, taken at follow-up. The receptors originated from a female donor with early-stage non-small cell lung cancer. The CDR3 runs from the conserved cysteine through the conserved F or W. Each record gives: D gene, V gene, clone size, J gene, CDR3 DNA, CDR3 protein. D genes are given only for firm matches. The size field is filled for only some rows; it gives once, few, many or a size class.

D: NA
V: TRBV11-2
size: NA
J: TRBJ1-5
DNA: TGTGCCAGCAGCTTAGGTAACGCTGAGTTTCAGCCCCAGCATTTT
CDR3: CASSLGNAEFQPQHF

D: NA
V: TRBV3-1
size: few
J: TRBJ2-5
DNA: TGTGCCAGCAGTCTAAATTTTGGGTTGGAGGGGCAAGAGACCCAGTACTTC
CDR3: CASSLNFGLEGQETQYF

D: TRBD1
V: TRBV23-1
size: medium-sized
J: TRBJ2-5
DNA: TGCGCCAGCAGTCAATCGTTTCCCGGGACAGTGTACCAAGAGACCCAGTACTTC
CDR3: CASSQSFPGTVYQETQYF

D: NA
V: TRBV3-1
size: NA
J: TRBJ2-2
DNA: TGTGCCAGCAGACTAGCCGGGGAGCTGTTTTTT
CDR3: CASRLAGELFF

D: TRBD1
V: TRBV29-1
size: NA
J: TRBJ1-3
DNA: TGCAGCGTTGGGGACAGGGCTGGAAACACCATATATTTT
CDR3: CSVGDRAGNTIYF

D: NA
V: TRBV7-9
size: medium-sized
J: TRBJ1-1
DNA: TGTGCCAGCAGCTTATCTAGGACCGCCACCCCGAACACTGAAGCTTTCTTT
CDR3: CASSLSRTATPNTEAFF

D: NA
V: TRBV19
size: NA
J: TRBJ1-1
DNA: TGTGCCAGTAGTATGAACAGAGGGACTGAAGCTTTCTTT
CDR3: CASSMNRGTEAFF

D: TRBD1
V: TRBV11-2
size: NA
J: TRBJ1-6
DNA: TGTGCCAGCAGCTCGGACAGGGATTCACCCCTCCACTTT
CDR3: CASSSDRDSPLHF

D: TRBD1
V: TRBV7-2
size: NA
J: TRBJ2-4
DNA: TGTGCCAGCAGCCAGGACAGGGGGCTAGCCAAAAACATTCAGTACTTC
CDR3: CASSQDRGLAKNIQYF

D: TRBD2
V: TRBV29-1
size: medium-sized
J: TRBJ2-3
DNA: TGCAGCGTCTCGGTTCGGGAGGGAGATACGCAGTATTTT
CDR3: CSVSVREGDTQYF

D: NA
V: TRBV6-5
size: once
J: TRBJ2-7
DNA: TGTGCCAGCAGTAACCGACCAGCCGGGGAGCAGTACTTC
CDR3: CASSNRPAGEQYF

D: TRBD2
V: TRBV2
size: medium-sized
J: TRBJ2-3
DNA: TGTGCCAGCACCCGACTAGCGGGAGGCACAGATACGCAGTATTTT
CDR3: CASTRLAGGTDTQYF

D: TRBD1
V: TRBV6-2/TRBV6-3
size: few
J: TRBJ1-5
DNA: TGTGCCAGCAGTTACCGGATCTACAGGGGCTTAGTGTATAGCAATCAGCCCCAGCATTTT
CDR3: CASSYRIYRGLVYSNQPQHF